Below, one T cell receptor (beta chain) is given with its context. The data are from a study of control samples from healthy donors and cancer patients. The table came from immunoSEQ multiplex PCR; TCRdb's copy has only in-frame clones and leaves some out. The data contain about 140,000 clones, around nine tenths of them singletons. Germline V gives CDR1 LGHNA, CDR2 YNFKEQ. CDR3 length equals 18 residues. Deletions cut 3 bases from V and 2 bases from J, with 20 bases between. This receptor was obtained from a man younger than 30 in good health. The chain has TRBV4-2 and TRBJ1-3; D might be TRBD1 (5 bases). The sequenced sample consisted of blood. CDR3 amino acids: CASSHRLSAGRTGNTIYF. Written as DNA, the CDR3 is TGTGCCAGCAGCCACCGCCTTAGTGCAGGGAGAACTGGAAACACCATATATTTT.